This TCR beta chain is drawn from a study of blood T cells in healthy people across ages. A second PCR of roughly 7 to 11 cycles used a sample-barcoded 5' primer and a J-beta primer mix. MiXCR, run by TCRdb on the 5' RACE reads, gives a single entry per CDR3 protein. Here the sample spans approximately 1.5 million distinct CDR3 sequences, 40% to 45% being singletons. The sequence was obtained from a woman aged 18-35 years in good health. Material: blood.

In nucleotides, the CDR3 is TGTGCCAGCAGCTACTCGACAGTTTTCCCCTACGAGCAGTACTTC. It yields the protein CASSYSTVFPYEQYF. This chain connects TRBV5-6 to TRBJ2-7; tentative D call: TRBD1 (5 bases). The V gene's germline CDR1 is SGHDT and CDR2 YYEEEE. The CDR3 sequence is 15 residues long. Trimming cost V 3 bases and J 2 bases, with 15 bases left between them.